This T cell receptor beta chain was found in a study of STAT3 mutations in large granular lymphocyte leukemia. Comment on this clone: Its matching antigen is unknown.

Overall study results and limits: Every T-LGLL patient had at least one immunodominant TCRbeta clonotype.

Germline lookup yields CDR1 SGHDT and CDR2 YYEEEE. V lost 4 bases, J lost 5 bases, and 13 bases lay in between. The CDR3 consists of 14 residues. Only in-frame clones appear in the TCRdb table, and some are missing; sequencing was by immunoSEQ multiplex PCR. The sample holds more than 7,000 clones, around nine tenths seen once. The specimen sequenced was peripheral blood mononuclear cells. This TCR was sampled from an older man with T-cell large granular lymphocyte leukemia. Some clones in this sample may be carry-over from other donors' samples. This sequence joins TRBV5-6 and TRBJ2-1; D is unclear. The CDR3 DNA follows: TGTGCCAGCAGCGGGTTAGGAGTTCACAATGAGCAGTTCTTC. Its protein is CASSGLGVHNEQFF.